The rows below give T cell receptor beta chains drawn from one sample of a study of blood T cell repertoires in COVID-19. Sequencing used immunoSEQ multiplex PCR; TCRdb keeps in-frame clones, though not all of them. The table has 70,000 or so clones, 85% to 90% seen once. Sequencing was done on a sample of peripheral blood. These receptors were taken from a woman aged 80 or over with active COVID-19. Both conserved end residues are trimmed from each CDR3. Expanded clones get a size class; other rows say once, few or many, or leave the size out.

abundance | v_gene | CDR3aa
once | TRBV4-2 | ASSQPPSGSYNEQF
NA | TRBV11-3 | ASSQGQGYEQY
once | TRBV19 | ASSPPGGNNQPQH
NA | TRBV4-2 | ASSQIRGPYGYT
NA | TRBV4-3 | ASSQETGIYGYT
NA | TRBV6-5 | ASSYSRQRGTQY
NA | TRBV28 | ASSPPGPRKTQY
NA | TRBV7-7 | ASSPTSGRSSYEQY
few | TRBV19 | ATPRGRTNTGELF
NA | TRBV14 | ASSRNRGSSYEQY
NA | TRBV5-4 | ASSPGTSGREEQY
NA | TRBV6-4 | ASSAYSARETQY
NA | TRBV7-2 | ASSPDRGSHNEQF
few | TRBV11-2 | ASSPQISGNTIY
NA | TRBV27 | ASSSPIGVSTDTQY
NA | TRBV24-1 | ATSEGGTYNEQF
NA | TRBV29-1 | SVVAVWGLAKNIQY
NA | TRBV5-4 | ASSLGVRRKSTDTQY
NA | TRBV12-3/TRBV12-4 | ASSLDRAQPQH
once | TRBV6-2/TRBV6-3 | ASSWKPTSGSKSSYNEQF
NA | TRBV7-3 | ASSFSRIPNTEAF
NA | TRBV13 | ASSLASGRTHREQY
NA | TRBV3-1/TRBV3-2 | ASSHGQRNTEAF
NA | TRBV29-1 | SVARQGQETQY
NA | TRBV4-2 | ASSPTGGRQETQY
NA | TRBV7-2 | ASSKQGGGDTQY
NA | TRBV3-1/TRBV3-2 | ASSKGFRDEQY
NA | TRBV4-3 | ASSQNSGEPSSYNEQF
NA | TRBV6-2/TRBV6-3 | ASSGSGRGYEQY
NA | TRBV24-1 | ATSGGLGNTEAF
NA | TRBV6-2/TRBV6-3 | ASSYAGVYGYT
NA | TRBV28 | ASSLGTEYQPQH
NA | TRBV7-8 | ASSLRAGTPGWADTQY
NA | TRBV3-1/TRBV3-2 | ASSQDVRDRQY
NA | TRBV7-8 | ASSLLTENQPQH
NA | TRBV7-6 | ASSSIPAYEQY
NA | TRBV4-3 | ASSQGLAGSWEQY
few | TRBV11-2 | ASSLDLGSNTGELF
NA | TRBV11-2 | ASSSVGQGGSPLH
NA | TRBV28 | ASSFGLAGGYEQF
NA | TRBV5-4 | ASSDSGSRETQY
NA | TRBV28 | ASSLQIVNIHEQF
NA | TRBV6-5 | ASSYEAGANSPLH
NA | TRBV2 | ASSGAGTRGYNEQF
few | TRBV19 | ASSIDLGQGYEQY
once | TRBV29-1 | SVALWHEGYNEQF
NA | TRBV23-1 | ASSPGPTSISHLPYGYT
NA | TRBV7-3 | ASSSGYSNTGELF
NA | TRBV5-5 | ASSLRPSLGEQY
once | TRBV10-3 | AIGISGRDLDTQY
NA | TRBV9 | ASSVAGGWGEQY
NA | TRBV28 | ASPPPGLAGGFFYYNEQF
NA | TRBV28 | ASSTSRDTYSNQPQH
once | TRBV29-1 | SVEIHSLYGYT
NA | TRBV28 | ASSPSGRGRSNQPQH
NA | TRBV29-1 | SGGVNGNEQF
NA | TRBV10-3 | AISETGQSNSPLH
NA | TRBV18 | ASSLGQGAGAYEQY
once | TRBV7-9 | ASSFGKDMNTEAF